One sample yielded the 14 T cell receptor beta chains listed below, sequenced in a study of blood T cell repertoires in COVID-19. The method was immunoSEQ multiplex PCR; TCRdb's version includes in-frame clones alone and lacks a portion of them. This sample carries roughly 410,000 clones, 87% of them seen once, and the ten largest clones take roughly 2%. Sequenced: peripheral blood. These receptors originate from a woman aged 55-69 years with COVID-19, enrolled during active disease.

J is TRBJ2-5 and V is TRBV4-2, with 16 bases matching TRBD2. Trimming at V came to 7 bases and at J to 2 bases, leaving 4 bases not matched to a gene. The CDR3 has 16 residues. Germline CDR1 is LGHNA and CDR2 is YNFKEQ. The CDR3 is CASTGGLAGGQETQYF. DNA of the CDR3: TGTGCCAGCACCGGGGGACTAGCGGGGGGGCAAGAGACCCAGTACTTC.

In this sample, this clone turned up once. The J gene is TRBJ1-2, the V gene TRBV19, with a weak D call TRBD1 (5 bases). The CDR3 consists of 16 residues. The V end was cut by 2 bases, the J end by 4 bases, with 17 bases between. CDR1 is LNHDA and CDR2 is SQIVND in the germline V gene (reference sequence). The CDR3: CASSIRPGGSGYGYTF. The CDR3 DNA reads as TGTGCCAGTAGTATACGACCGGGGGGGTCAGGCTATGGCTACACCTTC.

CDR3 DNA: TGTGCCAGCAGACGAGACAGGGCCGGGGAGCTGTTTTTT. Its translation: CASRRDRAGELFF. V and J are TRBV28 and TRBJ2-2, with 7 bases aligning to TRBD1. The CDR3 length is 13 residues. CDR1 is MDHEN, CDR2 SYDVKM, per germline. V dropped 6 bases and J dropped 6; count of bases not matched to a gene: 4.

The genes are TRBV28 and TRBJ2-3; D uncertain. The V and J ends lost 7 bases and 4 bases respectively, with 9 bases between them. CDR1 MDHEN and CDR2 SYDVKM come from the germline V gene. The CDR3 is 12 residues long. As DNA, the CDR3 is TGTGCCAGCACCCCCAATGCAGATACGCAGTATTTT. Translating it yields CASTPNADTQYF. The variable domain in full, with the rest retrieved from reference TRBV28 and TRBJ2-3, is DVKVTQSSRYLVKRTGEKVFLECVQDMDHENMFWYRQDPGLGLRLIYFSYDVKMKEKGDIPEGYSVSREKKERFSLILESASTNQTSMYLCASTPNADTQYFGPGTRLTVL.

This chain joins TRBV27 and TRBJ2-1; 11 positions match TRBD2. The V gene's germline CDR1 is MNHEY and CDR2 SMNVEV (reference sequence). Trimming took 4 bases from V and 9 from J; bases not matched to a gene: 11. The CDR3 runs to 16 residues. CDR3 sequence (DNA): TGTGCCAGCAGTTCGTTAATTAGCGGGGGGGCCCGTGAGCAGTTCTTC. It translates to CASSSLISGGAREQFF.

The genes are TRBV15 and TRBJ2-3; TRBD2 might be the D (6 bases). CDR3 length: 14 amino acids. Trimming cost V 6 bases and J 0 bases, with 10 bases left between them. The V gene's germline CDR1 is LNHNV and CDR2 YYDKDF (reference sequence). This chain's CDR3 is CATRGGLSTDTQYF. As DNA, the CDR3 is TGTGCCACCAGGGGGGGTTTAAGCACAGATACGCAGTATTTT.

The chain recombines TRBV4-2 with TRBJ2-5; TRBD2 matches 7 bases. The CDR3 length is 14 residues. Germline V gives CDR1 LGHNA, CDR2 YNFKEQ. V shed 7 bases and J 1 base; nucleotides not matched to a gene: 6. The CDR3 nucleotides read TGTGCCAGCAAAATGGGAGGGAGCCAAGAGACCCAGTACTTC. This codes for CASKMGGSQETQYF.

This clone came up once. This rearrangement joins TRBV7-2 to TRBJ2-2, with 8 bases matching TRBD2. The CDR3 sequence is 14 residues long. Germline lookup yields CDR1 SGHTA and CDR2 FQGNSA. The junction had 3 bases not matched to a gene; V was cut back by 4 bases and J by 5 bases. The CDR3 sequence is CASSYGGATGELFF. The CDR3 region has the DNA TGTGCCAGCAGCTACGGGGGGGCGACCGGGGAGCTGTTTTTT.

V is TRBV6-6 and J is TRBJ2-2; 7 positions match TRBD2. V dropped 4 bases and J dropped 3; count of bases not matched to a gene: 2. The CDR3 covers 14 residues. Germline loops: CDR1 MNHNY, CDR2 SVGAGI (reference sequence). Here the CDR3 DNA reads TGTGCCAGCAGTTCCCGGGGGGACACCGGGGAGCTGTTTTTT. Translated: CASSSRGDTGELFF.

The rearrangement joins TRBV27 to TRBJ1-5, with D unclear. The germline V gene has CDR1 MNHEY and CDR2 SMNVEV (reference sequence). This CDR3 spans 16 amino acids. The V end lost 5 bases, the J end lost 1 base, and 15 bases lay between the germline ends. DNA for the CDR3: TGTGCCAGCAGTCCCCTCGGTAGCGTCAGCAATCAGCCCCAGCATTTT. It codes for CASSPLGSVSNQPQHF.

V usage is TRBV28 and J usage is TRBJ1-2; D is unclear. Germline-derived CDR1 and CDR2 are MDHEN and SYDVKM. The CDR3 extends over 15 amino acids. V was cut by 4 bases and J by 6 bases, with 18 bases left in between. CDR3 sequence (DNA): TGTGCCAGCAGTTCAGGCGGCCGGGAATGGGATGGCTACACCTTC. It encodes CASSSGGREWDGYTF.

The gene calls are TRBV19 and TRBJ2-3; the match to TRBD2 covers 11 bases. This CDR3 region has 16 residues. CDR1 LNHDA and CDR2 SQIVND come from the germline V gene (reference sequence). V shed 5 bases and J 4 bases; nucleotides not matched to a gene: 8. The CDR3 spells CASSPIAGGQSDTQYF. CDR3 bases: TGTGCCAGTAGTCCCATAGCGGGGGGGCAATCAGATACGCAGTATTTT.

V usage is TRBV6-5 and J usage is TRBJ1-2; perhaps TRBD1 as D (6 bases). The V end lost 0 bases, the J end lost 4 bases, and 12 bases lay between the germline ends. CDR1 is MNHEY, CDR2 SVGAGI, per germline. This CDR3 contains 15 residues. CDR3: CASSYSSRGPYGYTF. In DNA form, the CDR3 reads TGTGCCAGCAGTTACTCTTCCAGGGGCCCCTATGGCTACACCTTC.

This rearrangement joins TRBV7-2 to TRBJ1-2, with D perhaps TRBD1 (5 bases). The CDR3 sequence is 13 residues long. CDR1 is SGHTA and CDR2 is FQGNSA in the germline V gene. Trimming pared 1 base from V and 7 bases from J, leaving 10 bases between. CDR3 sequence reads: CASSLGPGPGYTF. The DNA for the CDR3 is TGTGCCAGCAGCTTAGGGCCAGGGCCTGGCTACACCTTC.